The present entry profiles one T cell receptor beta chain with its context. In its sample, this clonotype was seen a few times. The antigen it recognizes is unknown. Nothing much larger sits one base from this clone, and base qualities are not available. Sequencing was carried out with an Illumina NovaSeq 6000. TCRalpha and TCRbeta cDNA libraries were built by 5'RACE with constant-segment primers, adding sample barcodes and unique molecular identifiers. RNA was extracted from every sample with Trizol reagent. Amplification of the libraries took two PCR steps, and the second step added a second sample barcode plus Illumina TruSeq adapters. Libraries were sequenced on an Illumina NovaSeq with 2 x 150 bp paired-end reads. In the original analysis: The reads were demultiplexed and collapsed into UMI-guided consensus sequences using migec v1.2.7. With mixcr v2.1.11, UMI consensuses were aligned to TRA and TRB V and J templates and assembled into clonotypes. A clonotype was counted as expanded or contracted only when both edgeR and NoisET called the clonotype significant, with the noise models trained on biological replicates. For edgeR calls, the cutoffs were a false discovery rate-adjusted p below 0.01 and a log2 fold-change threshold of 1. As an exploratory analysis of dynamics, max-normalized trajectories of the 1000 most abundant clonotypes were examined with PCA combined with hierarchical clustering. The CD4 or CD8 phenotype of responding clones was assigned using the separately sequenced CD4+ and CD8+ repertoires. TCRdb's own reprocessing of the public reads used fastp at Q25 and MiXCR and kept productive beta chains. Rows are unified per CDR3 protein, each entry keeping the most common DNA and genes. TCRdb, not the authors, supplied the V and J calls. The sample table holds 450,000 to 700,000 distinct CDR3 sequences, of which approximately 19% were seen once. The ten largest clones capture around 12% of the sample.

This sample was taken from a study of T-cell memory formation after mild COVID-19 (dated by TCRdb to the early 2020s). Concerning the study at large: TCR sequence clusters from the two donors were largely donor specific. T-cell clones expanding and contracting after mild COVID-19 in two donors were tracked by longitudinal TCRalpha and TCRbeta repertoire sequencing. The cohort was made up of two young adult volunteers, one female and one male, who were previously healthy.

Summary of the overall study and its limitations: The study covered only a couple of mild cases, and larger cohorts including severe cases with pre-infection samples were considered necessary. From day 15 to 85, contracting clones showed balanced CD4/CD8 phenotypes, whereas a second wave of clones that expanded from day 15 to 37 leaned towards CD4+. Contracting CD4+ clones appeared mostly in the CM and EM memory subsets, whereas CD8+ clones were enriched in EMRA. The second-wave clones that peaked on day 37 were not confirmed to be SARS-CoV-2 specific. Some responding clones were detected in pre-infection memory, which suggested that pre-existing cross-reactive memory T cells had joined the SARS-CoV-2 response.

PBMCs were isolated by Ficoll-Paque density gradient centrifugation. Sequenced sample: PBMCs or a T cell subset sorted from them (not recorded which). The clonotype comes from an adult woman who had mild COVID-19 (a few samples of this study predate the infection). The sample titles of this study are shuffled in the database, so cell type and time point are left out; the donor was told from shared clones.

The CDR3 loop reads CASSPRFTGGENTIYF. The DNA reads as follows: TGTGCCAGTAGTCCTAGGTTCACAGGGGGCGAAAACACCATATATTTT. Recombination connected TRBV19 to TRBJ1-3, and TRBD1 matches 9 of the central bases. Reading the germline V gene (reference sequence) gives CDR1 LNHDA and CDR2 SQIVND. Trimmed from V: 5 bases; trimmed from J: 6 bases; junction bases lacking a gene match: 11. Its CDR3 holds 16 amino acids, cysteine through phenylalanine. Left in the record is the CDR3 DNA by itself, 48 bases read in frame from the first base.